This T cell receptor beta chain was sequenced for a study of regulatory T cells in long-lasting Graves disease. Arm-PCR of CDR3 regions and iRepertoire HTBI primers were the basis on which TCR beta libraries were built. TCRdb recomputed calls from the multiplex PCR reads with MiXCR, one row per CDR3 protein. The sample carries about 610,000 distinct CDR3 sequences, approximately 16% recorded once. At least ten counts were recorded for this clonotype. Time point indicated: newly diagnosed GD, antithyroid drugs for less than 3 months. From PBMCs, RNA was extracted and then used to make the TCR library. The CDR3 spans 13 residues. V dropped 3 bases and J dropped 5; count of bases not matched to a gene: 3. Germline V gene sequence: CDR1 DFQATT, CDR2 SNEGSKA (reference sequence). This same sample was also taken into another study, of T cells in Graves' hyperthyroidism and ophthalmopathy.

V and J are TRBV20-1 and TRBJ2-1; TRBD2 agrees at 8 bases. The TCR was taken from a man between 18 and 29 years old with Graves disease. The specimen comprised peripheral blood mononuclear cells (PBMCs), sampled at new diagnosis, from a patient treated with antithyroid drugs. CDR3 amino acids: CSASSGSNNEQFF. CDR3 DNA sequence: TGCAGTGCTAGCAGCGGGAGTAACAATGAGCAGTTCTTC.